This TCR beta chain was obtained from a study of T cell responses to AZD1222 COVID-19 vaccine. This clone was seen more than once but under ten times. Antigen unknown. General study points: Donors were mostly white British, more females; clonal diversity possibly underestimated.

The repertoire was sequenced with immunoSEQ multiplex PCR; TCRdb's copy has only in-frame clones and lacks some. The sample consists of roughly 120,000 clones, about 87% of them appearing once. V lost 3 bases and J 2 bases, leaving 20 bases between the germline ends. Germline values: CDR1 SEHNR, CDR2 FQNEAQ (reference sequence). The CDR3 runs to 17 residues. Here the sequenced sample was peripheral blood, taken on day 0 of AZD1222 vaccination. This clonotype originated in an adult in good health. The chain has TRBV7-9 and TRBJ2-7, with D perhaps matching TRBD1 (6 bases). The CDR3 DNA reads TGTGCCAGCAGCTTTCTCACCGGGGCCAGGGGAACCTACGAGCAGTACTTC. It yields the protein CASSFLTGARGTYEQYF.